Shown below are 10 T cell receptor beta chains from a single sample sequenced in a study of CD8 T cells in Susac syndrome. RNA totalling about 0.45 to 1 ug underwent reverse transcription with random hexamers. TCRdb reprocessed the immunoSEQ multiplex PCR reads via MiXCR and lists one record per CDR3 protein. The sample contains 200,000 to 250,000 distinct CDR3 sequences, about 95% of which appear only once. The sequencing sample was made of CD4+ T cells from PBMCs. These receptors were collected from a human donor with Susac syndrome.

The chain couples TRBV21-1 to TRBJ2-3. TRBV21-1 is a pseudogene segment. The CDR3 contains 11 residues. The CDR3 DNA is TGTGCCAGCAGCAAGCGTGATACGCAGTATTTT. This sequence encodes CASSKRDTQYF.

On this clonotype itself: At one of its ends the junction is not consistent with the germline gene, which may arise from a read error. The gene calls are TRBV19 and TRBJ1-6; tentative D call: TRBD1 (6 bases). This CDR3 comprises 13 residues. Germline loops: CDR1 LNHDA, CDR2 SQIVND (reference sequence). CDR3: CASAGTTNSALHF. The DNA of the CDR3 is TGTGCCAGTGCCGGGACAACGAATTCAGCCCTCCACTTT. The full variable domain, in which reference TRBV19 and TRBJ1-6 provide the parts outside the CDR3, is DGGITQSPKYLFRKEGQNVTLSCEQNLNHDAMYWYRQDPGQGLRLIYYSQIVNDFQKGDIAEGYSVSREKKESFPLTVTSAQKNPTAFYLCASAGTTNSALHFGNGTRLTVT.

The chain carries TRBV7-2 and TRBJ1-2, with D uncertain. CDR3 length: 14 residues. From germline, CDR1 is SGHTA and CDR2 FQGNSA. Trimming removed 4 bases at V and 4 bases at J, with 13 bases between. The CDR3 here is CASSSSGESYGYTF. The CDR3 nucleotides are TGTGCCAGCAGCTCCAGCGGCGAAAGCTATGGCTACACCTTC.

CDR3 residues: CASSLSTTEAFF. The DNA for the CDR3 is TGTGCCAGCAGTTTATCTACAACTGAAGCTTTCTTT. The chain has TRBV12-3 or TRBV12-4 and TRBJ1-1; D gene uncertain. V was shortened by 2 bases and J by 5 bases, with 6 bases between the two germline ends. The CDR3 is made up of 12 amino acids.

The chain is built from TRBV20-1 and TRBJ1-1; TRBD1 matches 8 bases. CDR1 DFQATT and CDR2 SNEGSKA come from the germline V gene (reference sequence). The J segment lost 5 bases and the V segment lost 3 bases, leaving 11 bases of the junction unmatched. The CDR3 covers 15 residues. Here the CDR3 DNA reads TGCAGTGCTAGTGGAACCGGGACAGGAGGGACTGAAGCTTTCTTT. The encoded protein is CSASGTGTGGTEAFF.

This clonotype has just one count. The chain joins TRBV6-2 or TRBV6-3 to TRBJ1-5; D is uncertain. The CDR3 has 14 residues. The V and J ends lost 6 bases and 3 bases respectively, with 12 bases between them. CDR1 is MNHEY, CDR2 SVGEGT, per germline. In nucleotides, the CDR3 is TGTGCCAGCAGGGGCGGACGGAACAATCAGCCCCAGCATTTT. This translates into CASRGGRNNQPQHF.

The V gene is TRBV2, the J gene TRBJ1-1; no clear D. CDR1 and CDR2 from the germline V gene are SNHLY and FYNNEI. This CDR3 has 13 amino acids. Trimming cost V 6 bases and J 0 bases, with 8 bases left between them. This chain's CDR3 is CASSANMNTEAFF. As DNA, the CDR3 is TGTGCCAGCAGCGCGAATATGAACACTGAAGCTTTCTTT.

CDR3 coding DNA: TGCGCCAGCAGGCCTGGGCACAGGGGAAGGAATTCACCCCTCCACTTT. Its protein is CASRPGHRGRNSPLHF. J is TRBJ1-6 and V is TRBV5-1; 7 nucleotides line up with TRBD1. This CDR3 spans 16 amino acids. Germline V gene sequence: CDR1 SGHRS, CDR2 YFSETQ. The junction had 12 bases not matched to a gene; V was cut back by 5 bases and J by 7 bases.

The genes are TRBV4-3 and TRBJ1-4, with D hard to call. Germline assignment: CDR1 LGHNA and CDR2 YSLEER. The CDR3 length is 15 residues. V gave up 4 bases and J gave up 8 bases, with 17 bases separating them. The CDR3 bases are TGCGCCAGCAGCCGCCGTATTGTATCGTGGGAAAAACTGTTTTTT. This encodes CASSRRIVSWEKLFF.

The chain carries TRBV10-3 and TRBJ2-7, with D hard to call. CDR1 and CDR2 (germline): ENHRY, SYGVKD. This CDR3 has 13 residues. The germline V and J ends were trimmed by 5 bases and 4 bases, with 12 bases remaining between them. The CDR3 nucleotides read TGTGCCATCAGTATCAGGACGGAATACGAGCAGTACTTC. Translating gives CAISIRTEYEQYF.